These 32 T cell receptor beta chains came from one sample sequenced in a study of blood T cell repertoires in COVID-19. TCRdb's copy holds only in-frame clones and misses some; the assay was immunoSEQ multiplex PCR. Altogether around 68,000 clones are present, roughly 87% being singletons, with the ten largest covering around 6.3%. Sequenced: peripheral blood. All receptors derive from a woman between 50 and 59 years old with acute or convalescent COVID-19.

This chain uses TRBV27 with TRBJ2-2; the D gene is possibly TRBD1 (6 bases). CDR3 size: 17 residues. Germline V gene data show CDR1 as MNHEY and CDR2 as SMNVEV (reference sequence). V was shortened by 5 bases and J by 4 bases, with 20 bases between the two germline ends. CDR3 sequence: CASSRPPGQHLTGELFF. CDR3 in DNA: TGTGCCAGCAGTCGCCCCCCGGGACAACATCTCACCGGGGAGCTGTTTTTT.

The CDR3 DNA reads as TGTGCCCCTGCCCGGGTGGAGCCTCTTCGGCCGACGATTCCTTATGGCTACACCTTC. This encodes CAPARVEPLRPTIPYGYTF. The V and J genes are TRBV21-1 and TRBJ1-2. TRBV21-1 is marked as a pseudogene. This CDR3 has 19 amino acids.

The chain recombines TRBV13 with TRBJ1-1; D is unclear. This CDR3 has 12 amino acids. Trimming took 5 bases from V and 1 from J, leaving 5 bases between them. CDR1 is PRHDT and CDR2 is FYEKMQ in the germline V gene (reference sequence). CDR3 sequence (DNA): TGTGCCAGCAGCCCTCGGAACACTGAAGCTTTCTTT. It translates to CASSPRNTEAFF.

V and J are TRBV6-5 and TRBJ1-1, with a weak D call TRBD1 (5 bases). With 8 bases removed from V and 7 bases from J, the gap between germline ends came to 23 bases. The germline CDR1 and CDR2 sequences are MNHEY and SVGAGI. CDR3 length: 15 amino acids. This CDR3 reads CASSAGGGSLREAFF. The CDR3 nucleotides are TGTGCCAGCTCCGCCGGTGGGGGGTCCCTACGTGAAGCTTTCTTT.

V gene TRBV9 combines with J gene TRBJ2-7, with TRBD2 as a possible D gene (5 bases). Trimming took 0 bases from V and 2 from J, leaving 12 bases between them. The CDR3 contains 15 residues. The germline V gene has CDR1 SGDLS and CDR2 YYNGEE. This CDR3 reads CASSVGNGGAYEQYF. For the CDR3, the DNA is TGTGCCAGCAGCGTAGGTAATGGAGGAGCCTACGAGCAGTACTTC.

The V and J genes are TRBV5-5 and TRBJ2-3; the match to TRBD2 covers 16 bases. Germline CDR1 is SGHKS and CDR2 is YYEKEE (reference sequence). The CDR3 is 19 amino acids. Trimming removed 1 base from V and 3 bases from J; junction bases left unmatched: 8. The CDR3 reads CASSLPGLAGGPRTDTQYF. In DNA form, the CDR3 reads TGTGCCAGCAGCTTGCCGGGACTAGCGGGGGGGCCTCGGACAGATACGCAGTATTTT.

This clone came up a few times. The genes are TRBV6-5 and TRBJ2-4; tentative D call: TRBD1 (6 bases). Trimming shortened V by 5 bases and J by 9 bases, and 17 bases separated the two germline ends. The CDR3 covers 14 residues. The germline V gene has CDR1 MNHEY and CDR2 SVGAGI. The CDR3 bases are TGTGCCAGCAGTCTCACGGGACAATTGTCCATTCAGTACTTC. It codes for CASSLTGQLSIQYF.

The rearrangement joins TRBV18 to TRBJ2-1, with D maybe TRBD2 (5 bases). Germline loops: CDR1 KGHSH, CDR2 LQKENI. The CDR3 has 16 amino acids. V lost 2 bases and J lost 0, with 11 bases in between. The CDR3, as DNA: TGTGCCAGCTCACCATATGTTGCGGGCTCCTACAATGAGCAGTTCTTC. Its protein product is CASSPYVAGSYNEQFF.

The chain employs TRBV19 and TRBJ1-6; D unresolved. CDR1 and CDR2 (germline): LNHDA, SQIVND (reference sequence). V dropped 6 bases and J dropped 9 bases, with 9 bases sitting between them. CDR3 size: 12 residues. The CDR3, as DNA: TGTGCCAGTAGCCATACTTCTTCACCCCTCCACTTT. It encodes CASSHTSSPLHF.

The V and J genes are TRBV27 and TRBJ1-1, with 7 bases aligning to TRBD1. Germline trimming cut 8 bases from V and 1 base from J; bases unmatched to any gene: 7. The CDR3 has 14 residues. CDR1 MNHEY and CDR2 SMNVEV come from the germline V gene (reference sequence). The CDR3 protein is CASSVAGGNTEAFF. The DNA of the CDR3 is TGTGCCAGCTCAGTTGCAGGGGGGAACACTGAAGCTTTCTTT.

This clone was recorded only once. This chain's CDR3 is CASRVAGNTYEQYF. The CDR3, as DNA: TGTGCCAGCAGAGTAGCGGGGAATACCTACGAGCAGTACTTC. V gene TRBV7-9 combines with J gene TRBJ2-7, with 8 bases matching TRBD2. Trimming took 6 bases from V and 2 from J; bases not matched to a gene: 6. Germline V CDR1 and CDR2: SEHNR, FQNEAQ (reference sequence). This CDR3 spans 14 amino acids. Together with reference TRBV7-9 and TRBJ2-7, the CDR3 gives the full variable domain: DTGVSQNPRHKITKRGQNVTFRCDPISEHNRLYWYRQTLGQGPEFLTYFQNEAQLEKSRLLSDRFSAERPKGSFSTLEIQRTEQGDSAMYLCASRVAGNTYEQYFGPGTRLTVT.

A single count supports this clone. This sequence joins TRBV12-3 or TRBV12-4 and TRBJ2-3; 8 bases are a match to TRBD2. V lost 3 bases and J lost 6; bases outside the gene matches: 2. This CDR3 contains 13 residues. The CDR3 region has the DNA TGTGCCAGCAGTTTTCCTAGCGGGGATACGCAGTATTTT. This codes for CASSFPSGDTQYF.

The chain is built from TRBV3-1 (or the pseudogene TRBV3-2) and TRBJ1-6, with 11 bases matching TRBD1. This CDR3 contains 15 residues. Germline V CDR1 and CDR2: LGHDT, YNNKEL (reference sequence). The V and J ends lost 5 bases and 8 bases, in that order; junction bases with no gene match: 5. The CDR3 loop reads CASSSGTGGYSPLHF. The CDR3 nucleotides are TGTGCCAGCAGCTCCGGGACAGGGGGTTATTCACCCCTCCACTTT.

V gene TRBV12-3 or TRBV12-4 combines with J gene TRBJ1-1; D might be TRBD1 (5 bases). Trimming pared 3 bases from V and 1 base from J, leaving 6 bases between. The CDR3 extends over 13 amino acids. The CDR3 DNA is TGTGCCAGCAGTTTCGGACAGAACACTGAAGCTTTCTTT. Its protein is CASSFGQNTEAFF.

V usage is TRBV6-5 and J usage is TRBJ2-2, with D possibly being TRBD1 (6 bases). The CDR3 sequence is 15 residues long. Trimming took off 2 bases at V and 1 base at J, with 8 bases between the two ends. Per the germline V gene, CDR1 is MNHEY and CDR2 is SVGAGI. As DNA, the CDR3 is TGTGCCAGCAGTTACGGGACAAAGAACACCGGGGAGCTGTTTTTT. Residues: CASSYGTKNTGELFF.

V and J are TRBV2 and TRBJ1-4; the match to TRBD1 covers 9 bases. Germline V gives CDR1 SNHLY, CDR2 FYNNEI. This CDR3 has 15 amino acids. V lost 7 bases to trimming and J lost 3 bases; unmatched junction nucleotides: 6. CDR3 bases: TGTGCCAGCACCGGGGACAGGGTCTCTAATGAAAAACTGTTTTTT. It translates to CASTGDRVSNEKLFF.

J is TRBJ2-2 and V is TRBV25-1, with D possibly TRBD1 on 6 matching bases. The CDR3 is made up of 16 amino acids. In germline, CDR1 is MGHDK, CDR2 SYGVNS. Between the trimmed V and J ends, which lost 1 base and 2 bases, there was a span of 11 bases. In nucleotides, the CDR3 is TGTGCCAGCAGTGAATCAACAGGGAGAAACACCGGGGAGCTGTTTTTT. This codes for CASSESTGRNTGELFF.

This chain connects TRBV14 to TRBJ2-7; possibly TRBD1 for D (5 bases). The germline V and J ends were trimmed by 5 bases and 3 bases, with 8 bases remaining between them. This CDR3 spans 12 amino acids. Per germline, CDR1 SGHDN and CDR2 FVKESK. For the CDR3, the DNA is TGTGCCAGCAGCGGCCAGGGCTACGAGCAGTACTTC. Protein product: CASSGQGYEQYF. The whole variable domain, filled in from reference TRBV14 and TRBJ2-7, reads EAGVTQFPSHSVIEKGQTVTLRCDPISGHDNLYWYRRVMGKEIKFLLHFVKESKQDESGMPNNRFLAERTGGTYSTLKVQPAELEDSGVYFCASSGQGYEQYFGPGTRLTVT.

This rearrangement joins TRBV19 to TRBJ1-6, with 8 bases matching TRBD1. V shed 4 bases, J shed 9 bases, and the junction held 8 bases outside the gene matches. The CDR3 sequence is 15 residues long. Germline V lookup: CDR1 LNHDA, CDR2 SQIVND (reference sequence). The CDR3 DNA is TGTGCCAGTAGTACATCCCGGGACAGGAGTTCACCCCTCCACTTT. This gives the protein CASSTSRDRSSPLHF.

The chain links TRBV9 to TRBJ2-2; D is ambiguous. The CDR3 is made up of 14 amino acids. Looked up from germline, CDR1 is SGDLS and CDR2 is YYNGEE. Trimming took off 4 bases at V and 6 bases at J, with 13 bases between the two ends. The CDR3 region has the DNA TGTGCCAGCAGCCCTCAGCGTTCCCCCGGGGAGCTGTTTTTT. This codes for CASSPQRSPGELFF.

This chain uses TRBV6-4 with TRBJ2-3, with TRBD2 matching 7 bases. CDR3 length equals 15 residues. The V gene's germline CDR1 is MRHNA and CDR2 SNTAGT. J lost 4 bases, V lost 4 bases, and 8 bases had no gene match. CDR3 coding DNA: TGTGCCAGCAGTGGACTAGCTGGGGGGTCAGATACGCAGTATTTT. This gives the protein CASSGLAGGSDTQYF.

This CDR3 is CASSIRGYGYTF. The CDR3 region has the DNA TGTGCCAGTAGTATCAGAGGCTATGGCTACACCTTC. This chain uses TRBV19 with TRBJ1-2; D remains ambiguous. CDR3 length: 12 amino acids. The V end lost 3 bases, the J end lost 4 bases, and 6 bases lay between the germline ends. From germline, CDR1 is LNHDA and CDR2 SQIVND (reference sequence).

The V and J genes are TRBV29-1 and TRBJ1-3, with TRBD1 as a possible D gene (5 bases). The CDR3 runs 13 residues. The V end lost 0 bases, the J end lost 6 bases, and 9 bases lay between the germline ends. Germline V gene sequence: CDR1 SQVTM, CDR2 ANQGSEA. CDR3 coding DNA: TGCAGCGTTGAAGACAGGGTCCCAAACACCATATATTTT. The encoded protein is CSVEDRVPNTIYF.

This chain joins TRBV6-5 and TRBJ2-7; D possibly corresponds to TRBD1 (6 bases). V was cut by 4 bases and J by 5 bases, with 12 bases left in between. The germline CDR1 and CDR2 sequences are MNHEY and SVGAGI. The CDR3 length is 13 residues. The CDR3 protein is CASSLTGLNEQYF. The CDR3 DNA sequence: TGTGCCAGCAGTTTAACAGGGCTCAACGAGCAGTACTTC.

This chain's CDR3 is CATSGGRRVNEQFF. CDR3 DNA sequence: TGTGCCACCAGTGGCGGGAGGCGCGTGAATGAGCAGTTCTTC. The V call is TRBV24-1, the J call TRBJ2-1; TRBD2 agrees at 8 bases. The V and J ends lost 5 bases and 7 bases, in that order; junction bases with no gene match: 6. Germline lookup yields CDR1 KGHDR and CDR2 SFDVKD. The CDR3 runs to 14 residues.

The V call is TRBV11-2, the J call TRBJ2-3, with a possible D match to TRBD2 (7 bases). With 0 bases removed from V and 0 bases from J, the gap between germline ends came to 16 bases. CDR1 is SGHAT and CDR2 is FQNNGV in the germline V gene. The CDR3 extends over 18 amino acids. The chain's CDR3 is CASSLDLRGALSTDTQYF. The CDR3 nucleotides read TGTGCCAGCAGCTTAGACCTCCGGGGGGCCCTTAGCACAGATACGCAGTATTTT.

The chain employs TRBV27 and TRBJ1-2; possible D gene TRBD1, 5 bases. Germline V gives CDR1 MNHEY, CDR2 SMNVEV (reference sequence). V lost 6 bases, J lost 4 bases, and 15 bases lay in between. The CDR3 runs 14 residues. The CDR3 spells CASSPTGGGYGYTF. Written as DNA, the CDR3 is TGTGCCAGCAGCCCGACGGGGGGGGGCTATGGCTACACCTTC.

The chain combines TRBV19 with TRBJ1-1, with D perhaps TRBD1 (6 bases). This CDR3 comprises 12 residues. Looked up from germline, CDR1 is LNHDA and CDR2 is SQIVND (reference sequence). V lost 2 bases to trimming and J lost 5 bases, with 6 bases between them. Here the CDR3 DNA reads TGTGCCAGTAGTATAACAGGGACTGAAGCTTTCTTT. As protein: CASSITGTEAFF.

The chain combines TRBV20-1 with TRBJ2-6; no definite D call. The CDR3 runs 15 residues. Trimming pared 3 bases from V and 0 bases from J, leaving 9 bases between. The V gene's germline CDR1 is DFQATT and CDR2 SNEGSKA (reference sequence). The CDR3 DNA follows: TGCAGTGCTAGTTTGGCGGCCTCTGGGGCCAACGTCCTGACTTTC. Protein: CSASLAASGANVLTF.

This clone is a singleton in its sample. This rearrangement joins TRBV29-1 to TRBJ2-3, with 11 bases identical to TRBD2. Germline CDR1 is SQVTM and CDR2 is ANQGSEA. The CDR3 totals 13 residues. V was pared by 7 bases and J by 8 bases, with 8 bases of the junction left unmatched. The CDR3 loop is CSGEELAGGTQYF. For the CDR3, the DNA is TGCAGCGGAGAGGAGCTAGCGGGGGGTACGCAGTATTTT.

The chain combines TRBV18 with TRBJ2-2; TRBD2 matches 7 bases. Looked up from germline, CDR1 is KGHSH and CDR2 is LQKENI. The CDR3 is made up of 16 amino acids. The ends lost 1 base at V and 3 bases at J; junction bases unmatched: 5. CDR3 bases: TGTGCCAGCTCACCACGTTCAGGGAGGGACACCGGGGAGCTGTTTTTT. Residues: CASSPRSGRDTGELFF.

The chain recombines TRBV18 with TRBJ2-2; 8 bases fit TRBD1. J was trimmed by 6 bases and V by 10 bases; bases with no gene match: 7. Germline assignment: CDR1 KGHSH and CDR2 LQKENI. This CDR3 spans 13 amino acids. The CDR3 nucleotides read TGTGCCACCGCGGACAGGGAGGCCGGGGAGCTGTTTTTT. Translation gives CATADREAGELFF.